This entry features one TCR beta chain sequence. The antigen is not known. The data are from a study of cytomegalovirus exposure and HLA in healthy donors. There are 16 residues in the CDR3. With 7 bases clipped from V and 2 bases from J, the junction kept 11 bases outside the gene matches. CDR1 and CDR2 from the germline V gene are SGHDT and YYEEEE. The PCR ran on 60 Vbeta and 13 Jbeta primers. Sequencing used immunoSEQ multiplex PCR; TCRdb keeps in-frame clones, though not all of them. The sample carries 50,000 to 70,000 clones, over 60% recorded once. Overall study results and limits: For most TCR sequences rarity was the rule, although some public TCRs occurred in many donors. Donor immune exposure was known only as CMV serostatus. Later genetic work tied a missense DCLRE1C variant to beta-chain V and J trimming.

Sequencing was carried out using PBMCs. The rearrangement links TRBV5-6 to TRBJ2-3, with 9 nucleotides matching TRBD1. This clonotype originated in a man aged 25-40 years in good health and CMV-seropositive. The DNA of the CDR3 is TGTGCCAGCTTAACAGGGGGCCTAGCTCTCACAGATACGCAGTATTTT. It encodes CASLTGGLALTDTQYF. Based on the CDR3 plus reference TRBV5-6 and TRBJ2-3, the full variable domain is DAGVTQSPTHLIKTRGQQVTLRCSPKSGHDTVSWYQQALGQGPQFIFQYYEEEERQRGNFPDRFSGHQFPNYSSELNVNALLLGDSALYLCASLTGGLALTDTQYFGPGTRLTVL.